A single T cell receptor beta chain is shown here with its context. In the authors' workflow: Amplifying reference gene primers gave estimates of nucleated cell counts. The table came from immunoSEQ multiplex PCR; TCRdb's copy has only in-frame clones and leaves some out. D and trimming come from the DNA, and the V and J calls and clone size come from that table. Seen here are about 70,000 clones, roughly 73% observed once, and the top ten hold about 9.9%. The data were taken from a study of blood T cell repertoires in COVID-19. In the study overall: Acute and convalescent COVID-19 samples came from the United States, Italy and Spain. Sources were T cells, B-cell-depleted T cells, or PBMCs; the material itself was cDNA or gDNA.

This CDR3 has 18 residues. This clonotype was sampled from a human donor in a cohort sampled during active COVID-19. The rearrangement uses TRBV21-1 and TRBJ1-6; TRBD1, as called in the table, went unchecked against the DNA. TRBV21-1 is listed as a pseudogene. Material for sequencing was peripheral blood. The CDR3 loop reads CASSKKAYTGGYNSPLHF. The CDR3 region has the DNA TGTGCCAGCAGCAAAAAGGCCTATACAGGGGGGTATAATTCACCCCTCCACTTT.